Shown below are 10 T cell receptor beta chains from a single sample sequenced in a study of T-cell reconstitution after alpha-beta-depleted transplantation in children. For TCRbeta, the library was prepared with unique molecular identifiers. TCRdb re-derived calls from the PCR reads in MiXCR, one entry per CDR3 protein. The sample has approximately 490,000 distinct CDR3 sequences; over 9.5% are singletons. The sequencing used PBMCs, collected before TCRalphabeta/CD19-depleted stem cell transplant. Source of these receptors: a child aged 2 to 10 with inherited bone marrow failure, due to receive a stem cell transplant.

This clonotype occurred many times. The chain combines TRBV30 with TRBJ2-3, with a weak D call TRBD1 (6 bases). Germline V CDR1 and CDR2: GTSNPN, SVGIG (reference sequence). CDR3 length equals 13 residues. V was clipped by 4 bases and J by 6 bases, with 14 bases between them. The CDR3 spells CAWKGVASDTQYF. CDR3 nucleotides: TGTGCCTGGAAGGGGGTGGCATCGGATACGCAGTATTTT. Full variable domain (outside the CDR3, taken from reference TRBV30 and TRBJ2-3): SQTIHQWPATLVQPVGSPLSLECTVEGTSNPNLYWYRQAAGRGLQLLFYSVGIGQISSEVPQNLSASRPQDRQFILSSKKLLLSDSGFYLCAWKGVASDTQYFGPGTRLTVL.

The table lists this clonotype with many counts. The V call is TRBV5-1, the J call TRBJ2-1; D may be TRBD2 (6 bases). CDR1 is SGHRS and CDR2 is YFSETQ in the germline V gene. The CDR3 spans 13 residues. V dropped 4 bases and J dropped 8 bases, with 13 bases sitting between them. The CDR3 sequence is CASSTGLRDEQFF. CDR3 nucleotide sequence: TGCGCCAGCAGCACGGGACTTCGAGATGAGCAGTTCTTC. Using reference TRBV5-1 and TRBJ2-1 for the parts outside the CDR3, the full variable domain is KAGVTQTPRYLIKTRGQQVTLSCSPISGHRSVSWYQQTPGQGLQFLFEYFSETQRNKGNFPGRFSGRQFSNSRSEMNVSTLELGDSALYLCASSTGLRDEQFFGPGTRLTVL.

This clonotype was recorded many times. This chain connects TRBV12-3 or TRBV12-4 to TRBJ2-1; D gene uncertain. V lost 1 base to trimming and J lost 9 bases, with 7 bases between them. The length of the CDR3 is 12 residues. CDR3 nucleotide sequence: TGTGCCAGCAGTTTAGGACCCGGTGAGCAGTTCTTC. Its protein product is CASSLGPGEQFF.

This clonotype was detected many times. CDR3 loop: CASSISSSYNEQFF. CDR3 in DNA: TGTGCCAGTAGTATATCCTCCTCCTACAATGAGCAGTTCTTC. The chain recombines TRBV19 with TRBJ2-1, with D uncertain. CDR1 is LNHDA and CDR2 is SQIVND in the germline V gene (reference sequence). The V end lost 2 bases, the J end lost 0 bases, and 5 bases lay between the germline ends. The length of the CDR3 is 14 residues.

This clonotype was found many times. The chain carries TRBV30 and TRBJ2-1; D not resolved. The CDR3 length is 13 residues. The V end lost 4 bases, the J end lost 5 bases, and 12 bases lay between the germline ends. The germline V gene encodes CDR1 GTSNPN and CDR2 SVGIG (reference sequence). CDR3 residues: CAWNAWRNNEQFF. CDR3 nucleotides: TGTGCCTGGAACGCTTGGCGGAACAATGAGCAGTTCTTC.

This clonotype was counted a few times. This chain uses TRBV28 with TRBJ1-4; TRBD1 is a possible D gene (6 bases). The CDR3 has 14 amino acids. Germline V gene sequence: CDR1 MDHEN, CDR2 SYDVKM. Trimming removed 8 bases from V and 8 bases from J, with 18 bases in between. The CDR3 here is CASGAGTNGEKLFF. The CDR3 DNA reads TGTGCCAGCGGAGCCGGGACAAATGGAGAAAAACTGTTTTTT.

This clonotype was seen repeatedly, ten times or more. This rearrangement joins TRBV10-3 to TRBJ1-1, with D maybe TRBD1 (5 bases). This CDR3 contains 13 residues. The ends were cut back, 6 bases at V and 3 bases at J, with 11 bases in the middle. Looked up from germline, CDR1 is ENHRY and CDR2 is SYGVKD. The CDR3 loop reads CAIRLDSYTEAFF. The CDR3 coding sequence is TGTGCCATCAGATTAGACAGCTACACTGAAGCTTTCTTT.

This clonotype occurred many times. The chain links TRBV5-1 to TRBJ2-7, with TRBD2 matching 8 bases. Germline V gives CDR1 SGHRS, CDR2 YFSETQ. This CDR3 comprises 15 residues. Losses at the gene ends were 1 base for V and 4 bases for J; bases not matched to a gene: 7. For the CDR3, the DNA is TGCGCCAGCAGCTTGTTGACTAGCGAATGGTACGAGCAGTACTTC. It codes for CASSLLTSEWYEQYF.

This clonotype was seen at least ten times. The chain employs TRBV27 and TRBJ1-1; no clear D gene. V dropped 0 bases and J dropped 11 bases, with 16 bases sitting between them. CDR1 is MNHEY, CDR2 SMNVEV, per germline (reference sequence). This CDR3 contains 14 residues. In nucleotides, the CDR3 is TGTGCCAGCAGTTTATCGTGGATTGGGCGCCAGGCTTTCTTT. This sequence encodes CASSLSWIGRQAFF.

The chain combines TRBV12-3 or TRBV12-4 with TRBJ2-1, with no clear D. V lost 3 bases, J lost 0 bases, and 9 bases lay in between. The CDR3 sequence is 15 residues long. Written as DNA, the CDR3 is TGTGCCAGCAGTTTTGGCAGGAACTCCTACAATGAGCAGTTCTTC. Translating it yields CASSFGRNSYNEQFF.